The sequence of this T cell receptor beta chain was determined in a study of blood T cell repertoires in COVID-19. Those who participated ranged in age from about 18 to 89 years and resided in about two dozen US areas. The method was immunoSEQ multiplex PCR; TCRdb's version includes in-frame clones alone and lacks a portion of them. This table has 200,000 to 250,000 clones, more than 80% appearing once. The J segment lost 8 bases and the V segment lost 5 bases, leaving 9 bases of the junction unmatched. The CDR3 loop spans 15 amino acids. Germline assignment: CDR1 SEHNR and CDR2 FQNEAQ (reference sequence).

The chain links TRBV7-9 to TRBJ1-4; 9 bases fit TRBD1. Material for sequencing was PBMCs or T cells enriched from blood (not recorded which). The clonotype originates from a man aged 55 to 70 who had recovered from COVID-19. CDR3 DNA sequence: TGTGCCAGCAGCCGGGACAGGGTGAGGGAAGAAAAACTGTTTTTT. It yields the protein CASSRDRVREEKLFF.